This passage covers 3 T cell receptor beta chains from one sample sequenced in a study of blood T cell repertoires in COVID-19. The repertoire was sequenced with immunoSEQ multiplex PCR; TCRdb's copy has only in-frame clones and lacks some. The data contain fewer than 85,000 clones, roughly 70% of them seen just once; the ten biggest clones take up 22%. Sequenced: peripheral blood. The receptors shown here come from a man aged 60-69 years with acute or convalescent COVID-19.

J is TRBJ2-7 and V is TRBV9; possible D gene TRBD1, 6 bases. V was cut by 2 bases and J by 3 bases, with 12 bases left in between. Germline V lookup: CDR1 SGDLS, CDR2 YYNGEE. The CDR3 totals 14 residues. The CDR3 DNA reads as TGTGCCAGCAGCGTTGGAGCAGGGGACTACGAGCAGTACGTC. It specifies CASSVGAGDYEQYV.

The chain links TRBV19 to TRBJ1-5, with TRBD1 identical over 9 bases. Germline V gene data show CDR1 as LNHDA and CDR2 as SQIVND (reference sequence). Trimming took 8 bases from V and 3 from J; bases not matched to a gene: 2. This CDR3 contains 13 residues. CDR3 nucleotide sequence: TGTGCCAGTCGGGACAGGGACAATCAGCCCCAGCATTTT. This translates into CASRDRDNQPQHF.

The J gene is TRBJ2-3, the V gene TRBV6-5; D is unresolved. Trimming pared 6 bases from V and 6 bases from J, leaving 7 bases between. Germline V gene sequence: CDR1 MNHEY, CDR2 SVGAGI. This CDR3 has 11 amino acids. In DNA, the CDR3 is TGTGCCAGCAGCCAACGGGATACGCAGTATTTT. Translated: CASSQRDTQYF.